The clone carrying this T cell receptor beta chain was seen ten or more times. Its antigen is not known. This CDR3 region has 18 residues. Germline CDR1 is MNHEY and CDR2 is SVGAGI. Trimming removed 2 bases from V and 0 bases from J; junction bases left unmatched: 11. This entry is derived from a study of Graves' ophthalmopathy and Graves' hyperthyroidism. Points from the study as a whole: The blood repertoire also included most expanded thyroid clonotypes above 0.001 frequency. Built on 13 signatures, a model told ophthalmopathy apart from stable hyperthyroidism with around 90% sensitivity and less than 82% specificity.

RNA transcripts provided the template for amplifying TCR beta CDR3 regions. HTBI primers were used in a first-round RT-PCR, which preceded a second-round multiplex PCR. MiXCR, applied by TCRdb to the multiplex PCR reads, yields one record per CDR3 protein. This sample has under 400,000 distinct CDR3 sequences, with under 20% found just once. Additional autoimmune diseases, uncontrolled infections, pregnancy or lactation disqualified patients. PBMCs came from approximately 9.6 ml of fresh peripheral blood. Material: peripheral blood. The genes are TRBV6-5 and TRBJ2-5, with TRBD1 matching 8 bases. The receptor was isolated from an adult man with Graves' ophthalmopathy. The CDR3 protein is CASSYPQGDRQYQETQYF. The CDR3 DNA reads TGTGCCAGCAGTTACCCGCAGGGGGACAGGCAGTACCAAGAGACCCAGTACTTC.